A selection of T cell receptor beta chains follows, all from one sample in a study of human T cells and chemical hapten exposure. In TCRdb, the RACE reads were re-called with MiXCR into one record per CDR3 protein. The sample has fewer than 85,000 distinct CDR3 sequences; around 8.7% are singletons. The specimen sequenced was whole blood. The origin of the receptors is a male donor in good health. Some clones in this sample may be carry-over from other donors' samples. Each CDR3 is given without its conserved first and last residue. A D gene is named only where the DNA matches it firmly.

J gene,V gene,D gene,CDR3 protein
TRBJ2-7,TRBV5-1,TRBD1,ASSLAGTASYEQY
TRBJ2-1,TRBV9,TRBD2,ASSEPAGGSYNEQF
TRBJ1-5,TRBV6-2/TRBV6-3,TRBD1,ASSLDRGLSQPQH
TRBJ1-5,TRBV7-2,NA,ASSSYGERPQH
TRBJ1-1,TRBV5-5,TRBD1,ASSLRRDRATEAF
TRBJ2-5,TRBV27,NA,ASSYLITRETQY
TRBJ1-1,TRBV6-6,NA,ASSYWVKEDTEAF
TRBJ2-3,TRBV7-2,TRBD1,ASSLPQGPDTQY
TRBJ2-1,TRBV12-3/TRBV12-4,NA,ASSTRGPEQF
TRBJ2-4,TRBV7-2,NA,ASSLGHAKNIRY
TRBJ2-7,TRBV6-5,NA,ATSSGRPPPYEQY
TRBJ2-5,TRBV20-1,TRBD2,SAQGVAGVPQETQY
TRBJ1-1,TRBV6-5,NA,ASSTDSRGRTEAF
TRBJ2-4,TRBV12-3/TRBV12-4,NA,ASSLPGSGSKNIQY
TRBJ2-1,TRBV11-2,TRBD1,ASSQATGSLVRGNEQF
TRBJ1-2,TRBV20-1,NA,SARDLTFQGRLGDGYT
TRBJ1-5,TRBV9,NA,ASSVAGDSNQPQH